This T cell receptor (beta chain) was profiled in a study of blood T cell repertoires in COVID-19. On the study more broadly: There were acute and convalescent COVID-19 samples, and they came from the United States, Italy and Spain. The cDNA or gDNA used as material had been derived from T cells, B-cell-depleted T cells, or PBMCs.

Germline-derived CDR1 and CDR2 are MNHEY and SVGEGT. V was clipped by 5 bases and J by 0 bases, with 20 bases between them. CDR3 length: 18 amino acids. This clone came up once. Original methodology: Amplification from reference gene primers served as the basis for estimated nucleated cell counts. Repertoires were generated with immunoSEQ multiplex PCR, while TCRdb's copy carries only in-frame clones and drops some. V and J calls and clone size come straight from that table; D and trimming were deduced from the DNA. The sample has about 210,000 clones, around three quarters seen once. J is TRBJ1-5 and V is TRBV6-2 or TRBV6-3; tentatively, D is TRBD1 (5 bases). Sequencing input: peripheral blood. The TCR sequence derives from a woman between 65 and 79 years old with acute or convalescent COVID-19. CDR3 coding DNA: TGTGCCAGCAGTCCCTGGGAGGGGAACCGTTATAGCAATCAGCCCCAGCATTTT. Amino acid sequence: CASSPWEGNRYSNQPQHF.